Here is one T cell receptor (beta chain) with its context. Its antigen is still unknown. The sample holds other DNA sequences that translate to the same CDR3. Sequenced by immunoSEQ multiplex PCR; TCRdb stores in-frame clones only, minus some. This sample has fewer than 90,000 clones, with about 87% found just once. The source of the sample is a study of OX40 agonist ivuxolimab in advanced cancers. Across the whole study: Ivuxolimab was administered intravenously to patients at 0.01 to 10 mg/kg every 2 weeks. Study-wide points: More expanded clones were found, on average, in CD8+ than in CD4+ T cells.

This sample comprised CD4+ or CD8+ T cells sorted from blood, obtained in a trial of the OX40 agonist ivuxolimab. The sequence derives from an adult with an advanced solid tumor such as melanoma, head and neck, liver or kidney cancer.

CDR3 coding DNA: TGTGCCAGCAGTCCGGTCCAAGAGACCCAGTACTTC. It specifies CASSPVQETQYF. The chain has TRBV6-1 and TRBJ2-5; no firm D call. V was clipped by 5 bases and J by 1 base, with 5 bases between them. The CDR3 runs to 12 residues. The germline V gene has CDR1 MNHNS and CDR2 SASEGT.